Listed below are T cell receptor beta chains from one sample, sequenced in a study of cytomegalovirus exposure and HLA in healthy donors. TCRdb keeps only in-frame clones here, not all; method: immunoSEQ multiplex PCR. This table has 95,000 or so clones, approximately 80% appearing once. The sample consisted of PBMCs. These TCRs come from a woman aged 70-85 years in good health and CMV-seropositive. Both conserved end residues are part of each CDR3. Each record gives: V gene, clone size, D gene, J gene, CDR3 DNA, CDR3 protein. The D gene is left open where the match is weak. Rows give clone size only sometimes, using once, few, many, or a class for an expanded clone.

TRBV7-9	-	-	TRBJ1-5	TGTGCCAGCAGCTTATTCTCTGGCCAGCCCCAGCATTTT	CASSLFSGQPQHF
TRBV28	once	TRBD2	TRBJ2-5	TGTGCCAGCAGTTTAGGGGGGGGGAAAAGAGAAGAGACCCAGTACTTC	CASSLGGGKREETQYF
TRBV10-1	once	TRBD1	TRBJ2-7	TGCGCCAGCAGTGTGGACAGGATATCCGAGCAGTACTTC	CASSVDRISEQYF
TRBV30	few	-	TRBJ1-1	TGTGCCTGGAGTGTACAGATGAACACTGAAGCTTTCTTT	CAWSVQMNTEAFF
TRBV6-1	-	TRBD2	TRBJ2-3	TGTGCCAGCAGTGAAAATAGGGGTAGCGGGAGGGCCGGGGATACGCAGTATTTT	CASSENRGSGRAGDTQYF
TRBV4-1	-	-	TRBJ2-7	TGCGCCAGCAGCCAGGTTACAGGATCCTCCTACGAGCAGTACTTC	CASSQVTGSSYEQYF
TRBV19	-	TRBD2	TRBJ2-7	TGTGCCAGTAGTATGGGGACTAGTAAGACCTACGAGCAGTACTTC	CASSMGTSKTYEQYF
TRBV6-6	-	TRBD2	TRBJ2-1	TGTGCCAGCGCCGGCCCCGGGGGGAACTACAATGAGCAGTTCTTC	CASAGPGGNYNEQFF
TRBV29-1	-	TRBD1	TRBJ2-7	TGCAGCGTTGAACGATCAGGGGGCGGCGAGCAGTACTTC	CSVERSGGGEQYF
TRBV7-2	-	TRBD2	TRBJ2-3	TGTGCCAGCACTAAACGGGGTAGCGGGCGCACAGATACGCAGTATTTT	CASTKRGSGRTDTQYF
TRBV5-1	-	TRBD1	TRBJ2-5	TGCGCCAGCAGCGGCGGGACAGGTCGGGAAGAGACCCAGTACTTC	CASSGGTGREETQYF
TRBV5-5	-	TRBD2	TRBJ2-5	TGTGCCAGCAGCTTGGGACTAGCGGGAGTTGGGGTGAAGGAGACCCAGTACTTC	CASSLGLAGVGVKETQYF
TRBV29-1	-	-	TRBJ1-5	TGCAGCGTTGGGTCCATGGCCGGGGGTAATCAGCCCCAGCATTTT	CSVGSMAGGNQPQHF
TRBV19	-	-	TRBJ2-4	TGTGCCAGTAGTGTCTTCACAGGGCTAGCCAAAAACATTCAGTACTTC	CASSVFTGLAKNIQYF
TRBV5-1	few	-	TRBJ2-7	TGCGCCAGCAGCTTGGTAGGGGACGAGCAGTACTTC	CASSLVGDEQYF
TRBV7-2	few	-	TRBJ2-2	TGTGCCAGCAGCCCCGGACAAATATCGAACACCGGGGAGCTGTTTTTT	CASSPGQISNTGELFF
TRBV28	-	TRBD1	TRBJ2-7	TGTGCCAGCAGTTTGTGGCGGACAGGGGCCTACGAGCAGTACTTC	CASSLWRTGAYEQYF
TRBV29-1	-	-	TRBJ2-4	TGCAGCGTTGTAATACGGGTACTAGCCAAAAACATTCAGTACTTC	CSVVIRVLAKNIQYF
TRBV6-4	few	-	TRBJ2-1	TGTGCCAGCAGTGTCGCCAGCTCGGGGAATGAGCAGTTCTTC	CASSVASSGNEQFF
TRBV30	few	TRBD1	TRBJ2-1	TGTGCCTGGAGCCCTACCGGGACAGGGAAGTTCTTC	CAWSPTGTGKFF
TRBV5-6	-	TRBD1	TRBJ2-5	TGTGCCAGCAGCTTGTTTACAGGGGTAAAGACCCAGTACTTC	CASSLFTGVKTQYF
TRBV6-5	-	TRBD1	TRBJ2-7	TGTGCCAGCAGGCGGGGACAGGGGGCCTACGAGCAGTACTTC	CASRRGQGAYEQYF
TRBV6-6	-	-	TRBJ1-2	TGTGCCAGCAGCCAGGAAGGCTATGGCTACACCTTC	CASSQEGYGYTF